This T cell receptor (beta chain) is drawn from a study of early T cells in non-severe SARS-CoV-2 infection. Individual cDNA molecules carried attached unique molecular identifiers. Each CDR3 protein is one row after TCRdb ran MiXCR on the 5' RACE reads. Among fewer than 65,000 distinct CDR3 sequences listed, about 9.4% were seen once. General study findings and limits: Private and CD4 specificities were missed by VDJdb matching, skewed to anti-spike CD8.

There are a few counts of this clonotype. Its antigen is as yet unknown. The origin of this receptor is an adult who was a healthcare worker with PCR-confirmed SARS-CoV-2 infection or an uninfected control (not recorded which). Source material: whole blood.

CDR3 sequence reads: CASSLGLAGGTDTQYF. CDR3 DNA sequence: TGTGCCAGCAGCTTAGGACTAGCGGGGGGCACAGATACGCAGTATTTT. The rearrangement uses TRBV7-2 and TRBJ2-3; TRBD2 matches at 12 bases. This CDR3 is 16 amino acids long. Unmatched junction bases numbered 0, after V lost 1 base and J lost 1 base. Germline CDR1 is SGHTA and CDR2 is FQGNSA.